This T cell receptor (beta chain) comes out of a study of T-cell reconstitution after alpha-beta-depleted transplantation in children. Study-wide points: As was reported, about two months after transplant, alpha-beta T cells came from several hundred expanded graft clones. Recipient T cells and thymic progenitors that survived were the source of the high TCRbeta diversity seen at day 60 in some patients.

The CDR3 consists of 19 residues. Germline CDR1 is MGHDK and CDR2 is SYGVNS. V was pared by 5 bases and J by 2 bases, with 18 bases of the junction left unmatched. The authors prepared the TCRbeta library with unique molecular identifiers. In TCRdb, the PCR reads were re-called with MiXCR into one record per CDR3 protein. Of about 830,000 distinct CDR3 sequences detected, about 15% appear once; the ten largest clones hold around 4.5%. This clonotype was recorded at least ten times. As yet, its antigen is unknown. The clonotype comes from a male patient younger than 18 who had a stem cell transplant for acute lymphoblastic leukemia, so the T cells may come from the graft donor. The specimen was PBMCs, mostly from graft donor cells, collected 360 days after TCRalphabeta/CD19-depleted stem cell transplant. The chain links TRBV25-1 to TRBJ2-5, with 9 bases matching TRBD1. CDR3 amino acids: CASSNPSPRDRDPQETQYF. In nucleotides, the CDR3 is TGTGCCAGCAGTAATCCCAGCCCTAGGGACAGGGATCCTCAAGAGACCCAGTACTTC.